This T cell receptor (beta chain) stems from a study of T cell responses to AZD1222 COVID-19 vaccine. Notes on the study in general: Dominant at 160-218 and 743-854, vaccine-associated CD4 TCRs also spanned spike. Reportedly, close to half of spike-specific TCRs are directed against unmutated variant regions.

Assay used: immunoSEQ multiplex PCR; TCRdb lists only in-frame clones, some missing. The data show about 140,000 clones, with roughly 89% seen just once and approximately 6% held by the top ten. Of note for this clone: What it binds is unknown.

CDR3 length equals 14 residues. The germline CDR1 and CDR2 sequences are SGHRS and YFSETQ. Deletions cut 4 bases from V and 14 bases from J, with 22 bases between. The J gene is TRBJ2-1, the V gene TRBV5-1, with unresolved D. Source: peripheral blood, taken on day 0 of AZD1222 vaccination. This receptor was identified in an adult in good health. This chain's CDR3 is CASSTEFPAQRKFF. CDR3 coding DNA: TGCGCCAGCAGCACGGAGTTTCCGGCCCAACGGAAGTTCTTC.